The 25 T cell receptor beta chains below come from one sample, sequenced in a study of CXCR3-negative and CXCR3-positive naive CD8 T cells. Libraries of TRB cDNA were made by 5' RACE and carried UMIs. TCRdb reprocessed the 5' RACE reads and keeps a single row for each CDR3 protein, giving no DNA. The sample totals tens of thousands of distinct CDR3 sequences. Input material: naive CXCR3- CD8+ T cells from blood. As for subset: CD45RO-CCR7+CD27+CD95- naive CD8+ T cells lacking CXCR3 (TNR3-). These receptors all come from a human donor in good health. Some clones in this sample may be carry-over from other donors' samples.

V and J are TRBV3-1 and TRBJ2-1. From germline, CDR1 is LGHDT and CDR2 YNNKEL (reference sequence). This CDR3 region has 12 residues. This chain's CDR3 is CASSWGGNEQFF.

The CDR3 region is CSVEDPGEWSTGELFF. The V gene is TRBV29-1, the J gene TRBJ2-2; TCRdb calls TRBD2, which cannot be checked without DNA. Germline CDR1 reads SQVTM; CDR2 reads ANQGSEA. This CDR3 comprises 16 residues.

The V gene is TRBV5-5, the J gene TRBJ2-7. From germline, CDR1 is SGHKS and CDR2 YYEKEE (reference sequence). The CDR3 has 14 amino acids. The CDR3 sequence is CASSPPQLEYEQYF.

V gene TRBV9 combines with J gene TRBJ2-7; TCRdb calls TRBD1, which cannot be checked without DNA. The CDR3 is 14 amino acids. Germline V gene lookup returns CDR1 SGDLS and CDR2 YYNGEE. CDR3 loop: CASSVSGTGGEQYF.

V is TRBV10-3 and J is TRBJ2-7. The germline V gene encodes CDR1 ENHRY and CDR2 SYGVKD. The CDR3 spans 11 residues. This CDR3 is CAISESNEQYF.

This rearrangement joins TRBV3-1 to TRBJ1-1; TCRdb lists TRBD1, though no DNA is available to test this call. Germline-derived CDR1 and CDR2 are LGHDT and YNNKEL (reference sequence). The CDR3 is 18 residues long. The CDR3: CASSQDPSRTRRNTEAFF.

The rearrangement links TRBV12-3 or TRBV12-4 to TRBJ1-1. This CDR3 has 12 amino acids. The CDR3 spells CASSLWGTEAFF.

The rearrangement joins TRBV14 to TRBJ2-1. Germline V gives CDR1 SGHDN, CDR2 FVKESK. This CDR3 is 13 amino acids long. The CDR3 loop is CASSQVNYNEQFF.

This chain links TRBV24-1 with TRBJ2-1; TCRdb reports TRBD2, a call that lacks DNA to check it against. Germline V gene sequence: CDR1 KGHDR, CDR2 SFDVKD. CDR3 size: 16 residues. The CDR3 region is CATSDSTSGRPNEQFF.

This chain links TRBV5-6 with TRBJ1-1. Germline CDR1 SGHDT, CDR2 YYEEEE. The CDR3 is 13 amino acids. The CDR3 is CASRQTLNTEAFF.

The chain is built from TRBV25-1 and TRBJ2-7; TCRdb names TRBD2, which stays unverified in the absence of DNA. CDR1 is MGHDK, CDR2 SYGVNS, per germline. The CDR3 length is 14 residues. The CDR3 region is CASSDGSGSVEQYF.

The chain is built from TRBV28 and TRBJ1-5; TCRdb returns TRBD1, unconfirmable since there is no DNA. Germline V gives CDR1 MDHEN, CDR2 SYDVKM. The CDR3 consists of 18 residues. CDR3: CASSQTGHLGSSNQPQHF.

The CDR3 here is CAISEEGSSYNEQFF. The chain recombines TRBV10-3 with TRBJ2-1. The V gene's germline CDR1 is ENHRY and CDR2 SYGVKD. The CDR3 sequence is 15 residues long.

The chain joins TRBV7-9 to TRBJ2-3; TCRdb indicates TRBD1, and absent DNA this call remains unverified. This CDR3 contains 13 residues. Per germline, CDR1 SEHNR and CDR2 FQNEAQ (reference sequence). The CDR3 loop reads CASRQKGPDTQYF.

This rearrangement joins TRBV7-9 to TRBJ1-5; absent DNA, TCRdb's TRBD1 call cannot be checked. The CDR3 runs 16 residues. CDR1 is SEHNR and CDR2 is FQNEAQ in the germline V gene (reference sequence). The CDR3 here is CASSPGGGSSNQPQHF.

The chain joins TRBV2 to TRBJ1-1. The CDR3 contains 12 residues. Germline lookup yields CDR1 SNHLY and CDR2 FYNNEI. The CDR3 is CASSEIGTEAFF.

This chain connects TRBV12-3 or TRBV12-4 to TRBJ1-1; lacking DNA, the TRBD1 call made by TCRdb goes unchecked. There are 15 residues in the CDR3. CDR3 protein: CASSLVTPVGTEAFF.

The chain has TRBV7-2 and TRBJ2-7; lacking DNA, the TRBD2 call made by TCRdb goes unchecked. This CDR3 is 18 amino acids long. CDR1 is SGHTA and CDR2 is FQGNSA in the germline V gene. The CDR3: CASSLGFDGRELTYEQYF.

The CDR3 here is CSVDGLKNNYGYTF. The rearrangement links TRBV29-1 to TRBJ1-2. Germline V CDR1 and CDR2: SQVTM, ANQGSEA. The CDR3 length is 14 residues. Looking up the rest from reference TRBV29-1 and TRBJ1-2 gives the full variable domain: SAVISQKPSRDICQRGTSLTIQCQVDSQVTMMFWYRQQPGQSLTLIATANQGSEATYESGFVIDKFPISRPNLTFSTLTVSNMSPEDSSIYLCSVDGLKNNYGYTFGSGTRLTVV.

This chain uses TRBV4-1 with TRBJ2-7. This CDR3 contains 18 residues. Germline lookup yields CDR1 MGHRA and CDR2 YSYEKL. This chain's CDR3 is CASSQDSETSLSVYEQYF.

V usage is TRBV6-5 and J usage is TRBJ1-2. CDR3 length equals 11 residues. Looked up from germline, CDR1 is MNHEY and CDR2 is SVGAGI. The CDR3 region is CASSSDGGYTF.

V usage is TRBV28 and J usage is TRBJ2-7; the TCRdb call, TRBD1, lacks DNA for checking. Germline lookup yields CDR1 MDHEN and CDR2 SYDVKM. The CDR3 consists of 17 residues. This chain's CDR3 is CASSLLVGGTANYEQYF.

The J gene is TRBJ2-2, the V gene TRBV7-9; the TCRdb call, TRBD1, lacks DNA for checking. The CDR3 extends over 16 amino acids. Germline-derived CDR1 and CDR2 are SEHNR and FQNEAQ (reference sequence). CDR3 sequence reads: CASSPVGQGPTGELFF.

The chain links TRBV12-3 or TRBV12-4 to TRBJ2-1. CDR3 length equals 13 residues. CDR3 residues: CASSYLGRDEQFF.

V usage is TRBV7-8 and J usage is TRBJ2-7; checking the TCRdb D call of TRBD2 is not possible without DNA. In germline, CDR1 is SGHVS, CDR2 FQNEAQ. The CDR3 contains 17 residues. The CDR3 here is CASSPRGSGTYSYEQYF.